The 30 T cell receptor beta chains below all came from one sample that was sequenced in a study of blood T cell repertoires in COVID-19. TCRdb keeps only in-frame clones here, not all; method: immunoSEQ multiplex PCR. The data show roughly 260,000 clones, 65% to 80% seen once. Sequencing was carried out using peripheral blood. These receptors all come from a woman aged 40 to 55 with active or convalescent COVID-19.

Of note for this clone: Distinct nucleotide sequences in the sample also encode this CDR3. V gene TRBV5-1 combines with J gene TRBJ1-3, with D perhaps matching TRBD1 (5 bases). In germline, CDR1 is SGHRS, CDR2 YFSETQ. The V end lost 5 bases, the J end lost 1 base, and 10 bases lay between the germline ends. The CDR3 is made up of 14 amino acids. Here the CDR3 reads CASSQGSSGNTIYF. CDR3 bases: TGCGCCAGCAGTCAGGGATCATCTGGAAACACCATATATTTT.

The chain carries TRBV9 and TRBJ2-3, with a tentative D call TRBD1 (6 bases). The ends were cut back, 4 bases at V and 4 bases at J, with 13 bases in the middle. The CDR3 sequence is 14 residues long. Germline CDR1 reads SGDLS; CDR2 reads YYNGEE. The CDR3 nucleotides read TGTGCCAGCAGCTTCACAGGGCCCCCAGATACGCAGTATTTT. Translating gives CASSFTGPPDTQYF.

Points on this clone: This likely comes from a read error, as the CDR3 has no conserved phenylalanine or tryptophan at its end. Because the CDR3's place on the DNA is in doubt, the DNA is left out and the CDR3 is given as listed by TCRdb. The chain employs TRBV3-1 (or the pseudogene TRBV3-2) and TRBJ1-1; the table's D call, TRBD1, was not checked against the DNA. The germline gives CDR1 LGHDT, CDR2 YNNKEL (reference sequence). The CDR3 spans 13 residues, counting both ends. CDR3 region: CASSQGLSRAGIL.

The chain combines TRBV30 with TRBJ1-1, with 8 bases lining up with TRBD1. The V and J ends lost 1 base and 8 bases, in that order; junction bases with no gene match: 3. The CDR3 totals 12 residues. Germline V CDR1 and CDR2: GTSNPN, SVGIG (reference sequence). CDR3 sequence reads: CAWSAGQVEAFF. The CDR3 nucleotides are TGTGCCTGGAGTGCGGGACAGGTAGAAGCTTTCTTT.

This chain links TRBV10-3 with TRBJ1-3, with 8 bases lining up with TRBD1. The CDR3 is 16 amino acids. V gave up 0 bases and J gave up 6 bases; unmatched junction bases: 7. From germline, CDR1 is ENHRY and CDR2 SYGVKD. The CDR3 coding sequence is TGTGCCATCAGTGAGTCCTTCGGACAGGGTGAAAACACCATATATTTT. Residues: CAISESFGQGENTIYF.

The sample holds a few counts of this clone. This chain uses TRBV6-2 or TRBV6-3 with TRBJ2-7; D is perhaps TRBD1 (6 bases). CDR1 is MNHEY, CDR2 SVGEGT, per germline. This CDR3 contains 12 residues. Trimming took off 5 bases at V and 3 bases at J, with 8 bases between the two ends. DNA of the CDR3: TGTGCCAGCAGTCGGGACAACTACGAGCAGTACGTC. Its protein product is CASSRDNYEQYV.

The V and J genes are TRBV30 and TRBJ1-4; no clear D. The CDR3 loop spans 15 amino acids. Trimming left V 3 bases short and J 5 bases short, with 16 bases between. CDR1 GTSNPN and CDR2 SVGIG come from the germline V gene (reference sequence). This CDR3 is CAWRAKTPSNEKLFF. DNA of the CDR3: TGTGCCTGGAGGGCTAAGACACCCTCCAATGAAAAACTGTTTTTT.

The chain has TRBV4-1 and TRBJ1-3; 7 nucleotides align to TRBD1. The J segment lost 0 bases and the V segment lost 5 bases, leaving 4 bases of the junction unmatched. The V gene's germline CDR1 is MGHRA and CDR2 YSYEKL. The CDR3 is 15 amino acids. The CDR3 DNA sequence: TGCGCCAGCAGCGGGACAGTTAGCTCTGGAAACACCATATATTTT. It is translated as CASSGTVSSGNTIYF.

V gene TRBV28 combines with J gene TRBJ2-1; 10 nucleotides match TRBD2. This CDR3 region has 15 residues. V lost 6 bases to trimming and J lost 7 bases; unmatched junction nucleotides: 9. Germline V lookup: CDR1 MDHEN, CDR2 SYDVKM. DNA of the CDR3: TGTGCCAGCAGAGGGTCTAGCGGGGGATCTAATGAGCAGTTCTTC. As protein: CASRGSSGGSNEQFF.

The CDR3 DNA sequence: TGCGCCAGCAGCTGGGCGGGTGGCTACACCTTC. Protein: CASSWAGGYTF. The chain carries TRBV10-2 and TRBJ1-2; D call uncertain. CDR3 length: 11 amino acids. V was clipped by 6 bases and J by 7 bases, with 9 bases between them. Germline CDR1 and CDR2: WSHSY and SAAADI.

The CDR3 DNA follows: TGCGCCAGCAGACCCGACAGGGGTCGGAATGAAAAACTGTTTTTT. Residues: CASRPDRGRNEKLFF. This rearrangement joins TRBV23-1 to TRBJ1-4; 8 nucleotides line up with TRBD1. TRBV23-1 is an ORF for which the function is uncertain. The ends lost 6 bases at V and 5 bases at J; junction bases unmatched: 8. CDR3 length: 15 residues.

V gene TRBV12-5 combines with J gene TRBJ1-5; D perhaps matches TRBD1 (6 bases). Germline CDR1 reads LGHNT; CDR2 reads FRNRAP. Trimming took off 7 bases at V and 4 bases at J, with 11 bases between the two ends. The CDR3 extends over 13 amino acids. The CDR3 DNA reads TGTGCTAGTGCCGGGCAGGGGAATCAGCCCCAGCATTTT. Translating it yields CASAGQGNQPQHF.

This clone was observed a handful of times. This sequence joins TRBV5-1 and TRBJ1-2, with 8 bases fitting TRBD1. Germline V gives CDR1 SGHRS, CDR2 YFSETQ. The V and J ends lost 4 bases and 4 bases, in that order; junction bases with no gene match: 6. This CDR3 spans 14 amino acids. CDR3 DNA sequence: TGCGCCAGCAGCGCGGACAGGGCCCCCTATGGCTACACCTTC. Its translation is CASSADRAPYGYTF.

This chain connects TRBV25-1 to TRBJ2-3; TRBD2 might be the D (6 bases). V was cut by 8 bases and J by 3 bases, with 15 bases left in between. CDR1 is MGHDK and CDR2 is SYGVNS in the germline V gene. The CDR3 sequence is 14 residues long. The CDR3 here is CASGLGGVTDTQYF. The CDR3 region has the DNA TGTGCCAGCGGGCTGGGCGGGGTTACAGATACGCAGTATTTT.

This rearrangement joins TRBV6-4 to TRBJ1-1; D remains ambiguous. There are 16 residues in the CDR3. With 0 bases removed from V and 5 bases from J, the gap between germline ends came to 16 bases. Per the germline V gene, CDR1 is MRHNA and CDR2 is SNTAGT. CDR3 loop: CASSDSAGTSGTEAFF. The CDR3 DNA reads as TGTGCCAGCAGTGACTCCGCCGGCACGTCGGGGACTGAAGCTTTCTTT.

The chain employs TRBV4-1 and TRBJ2-1; perhaps TRBD2 as D (5 bases). The CDR3 is 16 amino acids. Germline V gene lookup returns CDR1 MGHRA and CDR2 YSYEKL. V shed 0 bases and J shed 1 base, with 10 bases lying between them. The CDR3 bases are TGCGCCAGCAGCCAAGATCATGCGGGTTCCTACAATGAGCAGTTCTTC. Translating gives CASSQDHAGSYNEQFF.

This sequence joins TRBV7-2 and TRBJ1-3; D possibly corresponds to TRBD1 (5 bases). Trimming left V 5 bases short and J 4 bases short, with 12 bases between. The CDR3 spans 14 residues. Germline V gene sequence: CDR1 SGHTA, CDR2 FQGNSA. The CDR3 is CASSRDYKGNTIYF. CDR3 DNA sequence: TGTGCCAGCAGCCGGGACTACAAGGGAAACACCATATATTTT. The full variable domain, completed using reference TRBV7-2 and TRBJ1-3, is GAGVSQSPSNKVTEKGKDVELRCDPISGHTALYWYRQSLGQGLEFLIYFQGNSAPDKSGLPSDRFSAERTGGSVSTLTIQRTQQEDSAVYLCASSRDYKGNTIYFGEGSWLTVV.

The gene calls are TRBV7-2 and TRBJ2-1, with 12 bases fitting TRBD2. Germline V gene sequence: CDR1 SGHTA, CDR2 FQGNSA. The CDR3 extends over 15 amino acids. J gave up 8 bases and V 3 bases, and 5 bases lay outside the gene matches. The CDR3 region is CASSLAGTSGYEQFF. The CDR3 DNA reads as TGTGCCAGCAGCTTGGCCGGGACTAGCGGGTATGAGCAGTTCTTC.

This chain connects TRBV28 to TRBJ2-1; a weak D match, TRBD2 (7 bases). Looked up from germline, CDR1 is MDHEN and CDR2 is SYDVKM. Trimming left V 5 bases short and J 6 bases short, with 14 bases between. The CDR3 runs 14 residues. As DNA, the CDR3 is TGTGCCAGCAGTGGGCAGGGAGGGGGCAATGAGCAGTTCTTC. This codes for CASSGQGGGNEQFF. The whole variable domain, filled in from reference TRBV28 and TRBJ2-1, reads DVKVTQSSRYLVKRTGEKVFLECVQDMDHENMFWYRQDPGLGLRLIYFSYDVKMKEKGDIPEGYSVSREKKERFSLILESASTNQTSMYLCASSGQGGGNEQFFGPGTRLTVL.

This clone was seen just once. The CDR3 region is CASSYGQSNEKLFF. CDR3 nucleotide sequence: TGTGCCAGCAGTTACGGACAGTCTAATGAAAAACTGTTTTTT. The chain has TRBV6-6 and TRBJ1-4, with D possibly TRBD1 on 6 matching bases. Germline assignment: CDR1 MNHNY and CDR2 SVGAGI (reference sequence). Deletions cut 2 bases from V and 3 bases from J, with 7 bases between. The CDR3 totals 14 residues.

The count of this clone is one. The CDR3 here is CASRIFDGSKQYF. CDR3 nucleotides: TGTGCCAGCAGGATATTTGACGGGTCGAAGCAGTACTTC. The V gene is TRBV2, the J gene TRBJ2-7, with D uncertain. V was shortened by 6 bases and J by 8 bases, with 17 bases between the two germline ends. Germline assignment: CDR1 SNHLY and CDR2 FYNNEI. This CDR3 comprises 13 residues.

The chain links TRBV7-9 to TRBJ1-1; weak D call: TRBD1 (5 bases). Germline V gene lookup returns CDR1 SEHNR and CDR2 FQNEAQ (reference sequence). Deletions cut 5 bases from V and 1 base from J, with 23 bases between. The CDR3 is 18 residues long. Here the CDR3 reads CASSPHLGDSPRNTEAFF. CDR3 sequence (DNA): TGTGCCAGCAGCCCCCATCTGGGGGACTCACCACGGAACACTGAAGCTTTCTTT.

The count of this clone is one. This sequence joins TRBV5-5 and TRBJ2-2; D perhaps matches TRBD1 (6 bases). The CDR3 spans 16 residues. Between the trimmed V and J ends, which lost 5 bases and 1 base, there was a span of 15 bases. Germline V CDR1 and CDR2: SGHKS, YYEKEE (reference sequence). CDR3 protein: CASRPAGTLNTGELFF. The CDR3 nucleotides read TGTGCCAGCAGACCGGCCGGGACACTGAACACCGGGGAGCTGTTTTTT.

This rearrangement joins TRBV15 to TRBJ2-3, with a tentative D call TRBD1 (6 bases). The germline V gene encodes CDR1 LNHNV and CDR2 YYDKDF (reference sequence). Trimming stripped 5 bases from V and 0 bases from J, with 15 bases between. This CDR3 has 16 amino acids. Here the CDR3 reads CATSGRQVTSTDTQYF. Here the CDR3 DNA reads TGTGCCACCAGCGGAAGACAGGTTACTAGCACAGATACGCAGTATTTT.

The CDR3 DNA follows: TGTGCCAGCAGTGGTGGGGCAGCTTCCTATGGCTACACCTTC. Amino acid sequence: CASSGGAASYGYTF. This sequence joins TRBV5-6 and TRBJ1-2; possibly TRBD1 for D (5 bases). The CDR3 spans 14 residues. V shed 5 bases and J shed 4 bases, with 15 bases lying between them. Germline lookup yields CDR1 SGHDT and CDR2 YYEEEE.

The chain combines TRBV6-5 with TRBJ2-7; 9 nucleotides line up with TRBD2. This CDR3 region has 14 residues. Per germline, CDR1 MNHEY and CDR2 SVGAGI. The trim removed 6 bases at V and 4 bases at J, leaving 7 bases unmatched. In nucleotides, the CDR3 is TGTGCCAGCAGCGGCGGGGGGGGTCCATACGAGCAGTACTTC. Translated, it gives CASSGGGGPYEQYF.

The genes are TRBV3-1 (or the pseudogene TRBV3-2) and TRBJ2-1, with 11 bases that match TRBD1. This CDR3 contains 14 residues. CDR1 is LGHDT and CDR2 is YNNKEL in the germline V gene (reference sequence). J was trimmed by 8 bases and V by 5 bases; bases with no gene match: 5. CDR3 loop: CASSGRTGGDEQFF. CDR3 in DNA: TGTGCCAGCAGCGGACGGACAGGGGGCGATGAGCAGTTCTTC.

In regard to this clone: The junction does not match germline at one end; this may be a read error. V and J are TRBV7-9 and TRBJ1-1; TRBD1 might be the D (6 bases). This CDR3 has 16 amino acids. Germline V gives CDR1 SEHNR, CDR2 FQNEAQ (reference sequence). This chain's CDR3 is CASSPKGVEVKTEAFF. CDR3 DNA sequence: TGTGCCAGCAGCCCCAAGGGGGTAGAGGTGAAAACTGAAGCTTTCTTT.

A remark on this clone: This sample includes further DNA sequences coding for the same CDR3. V gene TRBV5-1 combines with J gene TRBJ1-3; possible D gene TRBD1, 5 bases. The V and J ends lost 4 bases and 0 bases respectively, with 11 bases between them. The CDR3 length is 15 residues. Germline CDR1 reads SGHRS; CDR2 reads YFSETQ. Here the CDR3 DNA reads TGCGCCAGCAGCCTTGACAGCCGCTCTGGAAACACCATATATTTT. It encodes CASSLDSRSGNTIYF.

The sample holds a few counts of this clone. The CDR3 region has the DNA TGTGCCAGCAGCCCCGGGACAGTCGCTGATGAAAAACTGTTTTTT. This translates into CASSPGTVADEKLFF. V gene TRBV9 combines with J gene TRBJ1-4; 7 bases align to TRBD1. Germline V gives CDR1 SGDLS, CDR2 YYNGEE. This CDR3 spans 15 amino acids. The V gene end was trimmed by 4 bases and the J gene end by 6 bases; junction bases not matched to a gene: 9.